The 3 T cell receptor beta chains below were found in one sample sequenced in a study of cytomegalovirus exposure and HLA in healthy donors. Using immunoSEQ multiplex PCR, the repertoire was profiled, and TCRdb retains in-frame clones only, with some absent. The sample lists a few hundred thousand clones; approximately 90% were seen once. The sample taken for sequencing was PBMCs. The source is a woman aged 18-29 years in good health and CMV-seronegative.

This chain uses TRBV18 with TRBJ1-1; tentative D call: TRBD1 (5 bases). V was pared by 3 bases and J by 0 bases, with 17 bases between. CDR1 is KGHSH and CDR2 is LQKENI in the germline V gene. The CDR3 has 17 residues. The CDR3 DNA is TGTGCCAGCTCACCTGCCCATGGGGCCTATATGAACACTGAAGCTTTCTTT. Its translation is CASSPAHGAYMNTEAFF.

The chain recombines TRBV27 with TRBJ2-1; perhaps TRBD2 as D (6 bases). With 5 bases removed from V and 0 bases from J, the gap between germline ends came to 29 bases. Germline-derived CDR1 and CDR2 are MNHEY and SMNVEV (reference sequence). CDR3 length: 21 amino acids. The CDR3 spells CASSTAGGRRDRPSSYNEQFF. The CDR3 DNA follows: TGTGCCAGCAGTACAGCCGGAGGGAGGCGAGACCGTCCGAGCTCCTACAATGAGCAGTTCTTC.

The rearrangement links TRBV5-5 to TRBJ2-7; tentatively, D is TRBD2 (5 bases). The CDR3 runs 16 residues. V was cut by 2 bases and J by 3 bases, with 18 bases left in between. CDR1 and CDR2 from the germline V gene are SGHKS and YYEKEE (reference sequence). CDR3 in amino acids: CASSFLHDTGFYEQYF. The DNA of the CDR3 is TGTGCCAGCAGCTTTCTGCACGATACGGGGTTCTACGAGCAGTACTTC.